This T cell receptor (beta chain) came from a study of blood T cell repertoires in COVID-19. TCRdb's copy holds only in-frame clones and misses some; the assay was immunoSEQ multiplex PCR. This sample has 200,000 to 250,000 clones; 81% occur once, and the top ten carry around 10%. Looked up from germline, CDR1 is SNHLY and CDR2 is FYNNEI. CDR3 size: 14 residues. V lost 4 bases, J lost 1 base, and 3 bases stayed unmatched. The sample consisted of PBMCs or T cells enriched from blood (not recorded which). The sequence came from a woman aged 45-65 years with acute COVID-19. The genes are TRBV2 and TRBJ1-1; TRBD1 agrees at 7 bases. The CDR3 protein is CASSGGQTNTEAFF. For the CDR3, the DNA is TGTGCCAGCAGTGGGGGACAGACGAACACTGAAGCTTTCTTT.